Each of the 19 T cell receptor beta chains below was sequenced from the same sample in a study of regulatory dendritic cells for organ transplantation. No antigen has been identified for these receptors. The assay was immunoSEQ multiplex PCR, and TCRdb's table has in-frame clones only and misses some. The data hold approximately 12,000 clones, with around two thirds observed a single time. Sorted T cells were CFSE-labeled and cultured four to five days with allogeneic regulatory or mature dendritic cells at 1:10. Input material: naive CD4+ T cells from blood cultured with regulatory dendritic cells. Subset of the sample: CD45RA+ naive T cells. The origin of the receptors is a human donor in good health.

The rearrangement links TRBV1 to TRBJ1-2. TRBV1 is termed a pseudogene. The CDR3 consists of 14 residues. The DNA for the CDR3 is TGCACCAGCAGGCCCCTTGGGGGGTTCTATGGCTACACCTTC. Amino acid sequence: CTSRPLGGFYGYTF.

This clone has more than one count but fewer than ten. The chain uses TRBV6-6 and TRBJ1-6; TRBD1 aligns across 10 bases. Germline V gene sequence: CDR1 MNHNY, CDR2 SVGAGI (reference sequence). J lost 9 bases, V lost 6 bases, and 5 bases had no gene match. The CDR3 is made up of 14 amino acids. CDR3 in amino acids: CASRPGQGRSPLHF. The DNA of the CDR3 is TGTGCCAGCAGGCCGGGACAGGGGCGTTCACCCCTCCACTTT.

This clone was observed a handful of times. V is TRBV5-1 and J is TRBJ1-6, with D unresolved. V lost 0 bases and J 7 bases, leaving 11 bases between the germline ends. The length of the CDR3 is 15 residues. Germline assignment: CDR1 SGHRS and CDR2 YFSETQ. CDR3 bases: TGCGCCAGCAGCTTGGCCGCAGGAATAAATTCACCCCTCCACTTT. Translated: CASSLAAGINSPLHF.

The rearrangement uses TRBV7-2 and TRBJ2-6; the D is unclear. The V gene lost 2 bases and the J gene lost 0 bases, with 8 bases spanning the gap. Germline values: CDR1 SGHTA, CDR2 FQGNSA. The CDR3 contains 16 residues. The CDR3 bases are TGTGCCAGCAGCTTATACAGCATCTCTGGGGCCAACGTCCTGACTTTC. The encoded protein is CASSLYSISGANVLTF.

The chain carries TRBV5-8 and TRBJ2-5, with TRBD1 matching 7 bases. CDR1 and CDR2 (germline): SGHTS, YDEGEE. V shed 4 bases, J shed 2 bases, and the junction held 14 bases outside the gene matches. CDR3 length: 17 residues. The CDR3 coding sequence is TGTGCCAGCAGCCCAGGCACAGGGGTGTCCGTTCAAGAGACCCAGTACTTC. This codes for CASSPGTGVSVQETQYF.

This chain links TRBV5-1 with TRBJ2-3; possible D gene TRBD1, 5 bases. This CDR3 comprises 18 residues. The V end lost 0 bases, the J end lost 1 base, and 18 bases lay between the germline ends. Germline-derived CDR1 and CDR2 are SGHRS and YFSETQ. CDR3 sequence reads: CASSLVQGLGDGTDTQYF. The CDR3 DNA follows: TGCGCCAGCAGCTTGGTCCAGGGCCTAGGGGATGGCACAGATACGCAGTATTTT.

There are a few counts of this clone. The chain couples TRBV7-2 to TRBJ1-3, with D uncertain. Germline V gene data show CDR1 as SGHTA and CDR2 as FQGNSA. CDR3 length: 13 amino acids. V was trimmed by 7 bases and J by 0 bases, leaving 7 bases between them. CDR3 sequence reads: CASNSGSGNTIYF. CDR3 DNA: TGTGCCAGCAACTCTGGCTCTGGAAACACCATATATTTT.

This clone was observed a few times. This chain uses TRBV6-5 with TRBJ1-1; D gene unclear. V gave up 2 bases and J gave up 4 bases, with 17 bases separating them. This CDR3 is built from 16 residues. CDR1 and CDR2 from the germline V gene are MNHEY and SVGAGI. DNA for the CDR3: TGTGCCAGCAGTTACCCGGTTGGAGGCTTGGGCACTGAAGCTTTCTTT. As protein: CASSYPVGGLGTEAFF.

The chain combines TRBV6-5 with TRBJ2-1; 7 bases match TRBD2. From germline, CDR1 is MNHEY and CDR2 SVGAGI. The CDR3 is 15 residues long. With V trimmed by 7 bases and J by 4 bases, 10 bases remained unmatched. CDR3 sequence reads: CASKPGWGGYNEQFF. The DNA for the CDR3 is TGTGCCAGCAAACCAGGGTGGGGGGGGTACAATGAGCAGTTCTTC.

CDR3 residues: CASSSRDRATTEAFF. Here the CDR3 DNA reads TGTGCCAGCAGCTCCCGGGACAGGGCGACTACTGAAGCTTTCTTT. This rearrangement joins TRBV5-6 to TRBJ1-1; 9 bases agree with TRBD1. The trim removed 3 bases at V and 5 bases at J, leaving 8 bases unmatched. The germline V gene encodes CDR1 SGHDT and CDR2 YYEEEE. This CDR3 region has 15 residues.

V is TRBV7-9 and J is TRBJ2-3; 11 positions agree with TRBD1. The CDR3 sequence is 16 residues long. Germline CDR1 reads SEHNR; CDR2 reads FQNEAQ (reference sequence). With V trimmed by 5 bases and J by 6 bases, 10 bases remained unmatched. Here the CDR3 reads CASSLWTGGAGDTQYF. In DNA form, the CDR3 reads TGTGCCAGCAGCCTATGGACAGGGGGCGCAGGGGATACGCAGTATTTT.

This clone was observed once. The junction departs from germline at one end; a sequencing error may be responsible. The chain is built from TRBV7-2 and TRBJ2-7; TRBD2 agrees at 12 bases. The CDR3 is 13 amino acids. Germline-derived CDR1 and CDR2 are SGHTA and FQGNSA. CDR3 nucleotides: TGTGCCAGCAGCCTCACTAGCGGGGGGCTAGGGTGCTTC. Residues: CASSLTSGGLGCF.

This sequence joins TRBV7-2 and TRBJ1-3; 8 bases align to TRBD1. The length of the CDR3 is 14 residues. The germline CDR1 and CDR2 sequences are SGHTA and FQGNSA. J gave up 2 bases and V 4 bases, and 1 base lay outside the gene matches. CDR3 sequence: CASSSTGAGNTIYF. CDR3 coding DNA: TGTGCCAGCAGCTCGACAGGGGCTGGAAACACCATATATTTT.

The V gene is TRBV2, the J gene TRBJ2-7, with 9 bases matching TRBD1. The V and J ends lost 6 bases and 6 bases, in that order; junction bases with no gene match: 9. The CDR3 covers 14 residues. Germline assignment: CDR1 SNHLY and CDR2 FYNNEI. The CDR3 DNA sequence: TGTGCCAGCAGCCCGGACAGGGGACTTGGCGAGCAGTACTTC. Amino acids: CASSPDRGLGEQYF. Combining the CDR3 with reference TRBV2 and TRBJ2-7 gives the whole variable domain EPEVTQTPSHQVTQMGQEVILRCVPISNHLYFYWYRQILGQKVEFLVSFYNNEISEKSEIFDDQFSVERPDGSNFTLKIRSTKLEDSAMYFCASSPDRGLGEQYFGPGTRLTVT.

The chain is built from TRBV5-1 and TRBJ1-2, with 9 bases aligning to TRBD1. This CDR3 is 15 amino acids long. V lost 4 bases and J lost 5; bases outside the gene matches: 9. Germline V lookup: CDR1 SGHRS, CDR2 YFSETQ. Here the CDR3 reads CASSPGQGIWYGYTF. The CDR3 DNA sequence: TGCGCCAGCAGCCCCGGACAGGGGATTTGGTATGGCTACACCTTC. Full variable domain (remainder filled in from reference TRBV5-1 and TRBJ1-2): KAGVTQTPRYLIKTRGQQVTLSCSPISGHRSVSWYQQTPGQGLQFLFEYFSETQRNKGNFPGRFSGRQFSNSRSEMNVSTLELGDSALYLCASSPGQGIWYGYTFGSGTRLTVV.

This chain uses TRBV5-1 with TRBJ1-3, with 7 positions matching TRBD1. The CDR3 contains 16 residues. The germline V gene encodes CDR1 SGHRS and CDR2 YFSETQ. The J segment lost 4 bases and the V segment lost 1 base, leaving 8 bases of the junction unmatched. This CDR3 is CASSLRTGVGGNTIYF. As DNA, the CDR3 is TGCGCCAGCAGCTTGCGCACAGGGGTGGGAGGAAACACCATATATTTT.

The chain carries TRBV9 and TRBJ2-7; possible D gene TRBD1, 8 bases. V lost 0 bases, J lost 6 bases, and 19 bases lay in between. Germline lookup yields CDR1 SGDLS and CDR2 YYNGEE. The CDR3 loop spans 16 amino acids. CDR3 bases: TGTGCCAGCAGCGTAGCCTCCACAGGGGGGGTTGGCGAGCAGTACTTC. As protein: CASSVASTGGVGEQYF.

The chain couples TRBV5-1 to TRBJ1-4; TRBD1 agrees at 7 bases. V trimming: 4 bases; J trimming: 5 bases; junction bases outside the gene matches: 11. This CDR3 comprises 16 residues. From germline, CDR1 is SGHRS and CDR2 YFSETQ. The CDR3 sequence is CASSIAPGQMNEKLFF. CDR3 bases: TGCGCCAGCAGCATTGCTCCGGGACAGATGAATGAAAAACTGTTTTTT.

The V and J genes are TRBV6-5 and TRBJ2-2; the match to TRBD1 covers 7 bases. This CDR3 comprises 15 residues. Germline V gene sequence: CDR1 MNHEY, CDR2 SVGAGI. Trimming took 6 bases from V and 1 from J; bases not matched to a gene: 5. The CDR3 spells CASRPGQWNTGELFF. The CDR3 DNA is TGTGCCAGCAGACCGGGACAGTGGAACACCGGGGAGCTGTTTTTT.